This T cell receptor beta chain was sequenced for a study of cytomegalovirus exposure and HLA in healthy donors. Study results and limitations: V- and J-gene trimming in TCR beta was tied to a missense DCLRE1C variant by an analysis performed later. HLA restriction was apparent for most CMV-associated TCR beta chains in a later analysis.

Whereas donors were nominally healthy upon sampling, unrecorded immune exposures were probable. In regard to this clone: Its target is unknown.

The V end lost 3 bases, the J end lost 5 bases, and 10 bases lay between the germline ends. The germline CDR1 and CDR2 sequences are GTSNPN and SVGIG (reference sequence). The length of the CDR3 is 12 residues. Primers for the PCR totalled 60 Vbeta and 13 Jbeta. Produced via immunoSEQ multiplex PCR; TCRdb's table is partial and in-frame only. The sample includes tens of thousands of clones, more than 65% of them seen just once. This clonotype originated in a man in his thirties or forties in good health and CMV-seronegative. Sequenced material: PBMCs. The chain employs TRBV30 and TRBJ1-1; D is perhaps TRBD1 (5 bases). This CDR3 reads CAWSLDTTEAFF. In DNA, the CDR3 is TGTGCCTGGAGCCTGGACACGACTGAAGCTTTCTTT.